Following are 14 T cell receptor beta chains from one sample sequenced in a study of blood T cell repertoires in COVID-19 (dated by TCRdb to the early 2020s). The library relied on the immunoSEQ multiplex PCR assay. What TCRdb holds here is the immuneACCESS table cut down to in-frame rearrangements. Part of the clones is not present; checked against another copy, under half of the missing clones reflect an unresolved V gene, and the others are unexplained. The sample data list 110,000 to 150,000 clones, and 80% to 85% of these were observed just once. The ten largest clones capture about 7.5% of the sample. Sequencing was performed on peripheral blood. The receptors come from a human donor in a cohort sampled during active COVID-19.

The genes are TRBV5-5 and TRBJ2-7; 9 bases are shared with TRBD1. Germline CDR1 reads SGHKS; CDR2 reads YYEKEE (reference sequence). This CDR3 contains 15 residues. V shed 1 base and J 1 base; nucleotides not matched to a gene: 3. CDR3 nucleotides: TGTGCCAGCAGCTTGTCGGGACAGGGATCCTACGAGCAGTACTTC. Its protein is CASSLSGQGSYEQYF.

The sample holds one count of this clone. The rearrangement joins TRBV3-1 (or the pseudogene TRBV3-2) to TRBJ1-4; a weak D match, TRBD1 (5 bases). The CDR3 extends over 17 amino acids. Germline assignment: CDR1 LGHDT and CDR2 YNNKEL (reference sequence). The V end was cut by 4 bases, the J end by 8 bases, with 23 bases between. The CDR3 protein is CASSPTPYRSTREKLFF. CDR3 sequence (DNA): TGTGCCAGCAGCCCTACTCCGTACAGGTCGACTCGGGAAAAACTGTTTTTT.

The V gene is TRBV19, the J gene TRBJ2-7; 14 bases fit TRBD2. The CDR3 sequence is 18 residues long. Trimming took 7 bases from V and 2 from J; bases not matched to a gene: 13. CDR1 and CDR2 from the germline V gene are LNHDA and SQIVND (reference sequence). This CDR3 is CASTKGLAGAGSTYEQYF. Written as DNA, the CDR3 is TGTGCCAGTACCAAGGGACTAGCGGGAGCCGGGAGCACCTACGAGCAGTACTTC.

The chain uses TRBV6-1 and TRBJ2-7; no definite D call. Trimming pared 0 bases from V and 6 bases from J, leaving 12 bases between. The germline V gene has CDR1 MNHNS and CDR2 SASEGT. The CDR3 runs to 14 residues. The CDR3 loop is CASSEALGWPEQYF. In nucleotides, the CDR3 is TGTGCCAGCAGTGAAGCCCTAGGCTGGCCCGAGCAGTACTTC.

This rearrangement joins TRBV10-1 to TRBJ2-7, with 13 bases matching TRBD2. The CDR3 has 15 amino acids. V was clipped by 4 bases and J by 5 bases; unmatched bases: 5. Germline assignment: CDR1 WNHNN and CDR2 SYGVQD (reference sequence). CDR3 DNA sequence: TGCGCCAGCAGTGGACGGACTAGCGGGAGCCACGAGCAGTACTTC. It codes for CASSGRTSGSHEQYF.

The chain joins TRBV2 to TRBJ1-3, with 7 bases aligning to TRBD1. The CDR3 consists of 14 residues. Looked up from germline, CDR1 is SNHLY and CDR2 is FYNNEI. Trimming took 4 bases from V and 3 from J; bases not matched to a gene: 3. Here the CDR3 DNA reads TGTGCCAGCAGTGGACAGGGTGGTGGAAACACCATATATTTT. It codes for CASSGQGGGNTIYF.

The genes are TRBV7-2 and TRBJ1-1; no clear D gene. Germline values: CDR1 SGHTA, CDR2 FQGNSA. The CDR3 covers 14 residues. V lost 2 bases, J lost 2 bases, and 9 bases lay in between. The DNA of the CDR3 is TGTGCCAGCAGCTTACAGGCAAGTAACACTGAAGCTTTCTTT. It codes for CASSLQASNTEAFF.

Notes on this clone: A junction boundary mismatches the germline segment, possibly from a read error. CDR3 amino acids: CASSPTGTRSWGLGF. The CDR3 DNA sequence: TGTGCCAGCAGTCCCACTGGGACACGTAGCTGGGGTTTGGGCTTT. V usage is TRBV11-2 and J usage is TRBJ1-1, with a weak D call TRBD1 (6 bases). Germline V gene sequence: CDR1 SGHAT, CDR2 FQNNGV. CDR3 length equals 15 residues.

This rearrangement joins TRBV11-3 to TRBJ2-1, with D possibly matching TRBD2 (5 bases). The germline V gene has CDR1 SGHNT and CDR2 YENEEA. The V and J ends lost 1 base and 7 bases respectively, with 11 bases between them. This CDR3 contains 14 residues. The CDR3 sequence is CASSLGRSSNEQFF. The CDR3 bases are TGTGCCAGCAGCTTAGGGAGGAGTTCGAATGAGCAGTTCTTC.

V gene TRBV28 combines with J gene TRBJ1-2; 10 nucleotides line up with TRBD1. Looked up from germline, CDR1 is MDHEN and CDR2 is SYDVKM. This CDR3 comprises 18 residues. V lost 6 bases, J lost 1 base, and 14 bases stayed unmatched. The DNA of the CDR3 is TGTGCCAGCAGAATGGGACAGGGGTTAATATCTCTTAACTATGGCTACACCTTC. Translating gives CASRMGQGLISLNYGYTF.

The V and J genes are TRBV28 and TRBJ2-7; D may be TRBD2 (6 bases). This CDR3 spans 18 amino acids. V was cut by 7 bases and J by 3 bases, with 28 bases left in between. Per germline, CDR1 MDHEN and CDR2 SYDVKM. CDR3 loop: CASTSMGGDRERYYEQYF. The CDR3 DNA is TGTGCCAGCACCTCTATGGGTGGTGATCGGGAGCGGTACTACGAGCAGTACTTC.

This rearrangement joins TRBV6-5 to TRBJ1-2, with a weak D call TRBD1 (6 bases). Trimming pared 6 bases from V and 5 bases from J, leaving 13 bases between. Germline values: CDR1 MNHEY, CDR2 SVGAGI. The CDR3 totals 13 residues. CDR3 loop: CASREHREYGYTF. As DNA, the CDR3 is TGTGCCAGCAGGGAGCACAGGGAGTATGGCTACACCTTC.

The CDR3 nucleotides are TGTGCCAGCAGCATCACGACCAGGACAGGAAGCACAGATACGCAGTATTTT. It yields the protein CASSITTRTGSTDTQYF. The gene calls are TRBV7-3 and TRBJ2-3, with TRBD1 matching 7 bases. V trimming: 5 bases; J trimming: 0 bases; junction bases outside the gene matches: 11. CDR3 length equals 17 residues. Germline V CDR1 and CDR2: SGHTA, FQGTGA.

The V and J genes are TRBV11-2 and TRBJ2-7; TRBD1 might be the D (5 bases). This CDR3 is 14 amino acids long. V was pared by 0 bases and J by 5 bases, with 11 bases between. The germline gives CDR1 SGHAT, CDR2 FQNNGV. CDR3 nucleotide sequence: TGTGCCAGCAGCTTAGATCCAGGGTTCCACGAGCAGTACTTC. Translated, it gives CASSLDPGFHEQYF.